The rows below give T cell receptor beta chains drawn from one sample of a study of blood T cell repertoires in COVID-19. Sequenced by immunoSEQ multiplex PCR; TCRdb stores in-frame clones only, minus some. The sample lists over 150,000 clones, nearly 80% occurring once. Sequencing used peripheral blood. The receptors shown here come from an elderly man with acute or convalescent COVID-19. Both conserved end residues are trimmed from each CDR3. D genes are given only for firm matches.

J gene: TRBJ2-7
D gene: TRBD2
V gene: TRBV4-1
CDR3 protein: ASSQGSGTSDSYEQY

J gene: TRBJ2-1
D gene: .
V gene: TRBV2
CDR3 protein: GQQRGSGYNEQF

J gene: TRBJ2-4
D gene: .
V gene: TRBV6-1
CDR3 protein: ASTEVRHPSGSIQY

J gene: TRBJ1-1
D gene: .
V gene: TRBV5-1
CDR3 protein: ASSMDSSNTEAF

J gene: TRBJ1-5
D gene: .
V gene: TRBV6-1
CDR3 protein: ASSEGKTSNSNQPQH

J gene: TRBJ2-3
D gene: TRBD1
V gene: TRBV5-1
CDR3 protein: ASMDHRGSSTDTQY

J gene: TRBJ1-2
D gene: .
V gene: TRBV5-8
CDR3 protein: ASSLVVAGLGGGYT

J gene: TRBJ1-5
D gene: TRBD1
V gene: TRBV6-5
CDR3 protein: ASSRQGNRQPQH

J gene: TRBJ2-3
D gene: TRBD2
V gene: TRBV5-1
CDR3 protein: ASSPGTSPSTDTQY

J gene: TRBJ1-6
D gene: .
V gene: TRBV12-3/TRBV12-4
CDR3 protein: ASSSWHSPLH

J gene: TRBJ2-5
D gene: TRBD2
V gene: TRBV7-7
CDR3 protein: ASSSSTSGGADRKTQY

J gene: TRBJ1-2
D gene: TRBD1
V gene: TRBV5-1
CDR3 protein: ASSSTRTGGGYT

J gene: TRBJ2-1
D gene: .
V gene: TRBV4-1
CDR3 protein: ASSQVGGDEQF

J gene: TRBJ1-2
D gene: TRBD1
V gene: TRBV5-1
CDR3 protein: ASSQLIQGSDGYT

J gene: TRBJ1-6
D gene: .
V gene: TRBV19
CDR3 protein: ASSSNKDRRNSPLH

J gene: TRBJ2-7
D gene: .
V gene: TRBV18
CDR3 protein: ASSPNDGKGGEQY

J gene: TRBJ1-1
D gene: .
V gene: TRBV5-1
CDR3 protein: ASSLVQGKGAEAF

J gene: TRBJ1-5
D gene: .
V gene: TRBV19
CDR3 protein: ASRLISGTGWKPQH

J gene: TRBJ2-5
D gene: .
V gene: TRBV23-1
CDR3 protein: ASSQSTGKETQY

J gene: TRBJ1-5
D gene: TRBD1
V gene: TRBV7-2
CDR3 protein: ASSSGPRTGSNQPQH

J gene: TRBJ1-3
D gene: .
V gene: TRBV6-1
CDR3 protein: ASSEGQPSSGNTIY

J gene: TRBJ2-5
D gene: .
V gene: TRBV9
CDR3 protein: ASSVGGVPETQY

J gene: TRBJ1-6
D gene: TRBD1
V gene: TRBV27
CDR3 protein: ASRQGQGGNSPLH

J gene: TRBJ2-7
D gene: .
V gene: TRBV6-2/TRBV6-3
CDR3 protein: ASSDREEDEQY

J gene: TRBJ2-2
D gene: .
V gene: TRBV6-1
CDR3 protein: ASSEISGYTGELF

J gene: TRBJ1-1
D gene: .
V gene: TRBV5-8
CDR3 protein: ASSTGQRMNTEAF

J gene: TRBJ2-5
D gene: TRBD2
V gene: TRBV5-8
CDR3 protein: ASSSLRQRGETQY

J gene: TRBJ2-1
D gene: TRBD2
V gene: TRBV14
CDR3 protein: ASSPRRGLAGTNEQF

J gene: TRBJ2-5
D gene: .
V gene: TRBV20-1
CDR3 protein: SASIAPRGETQY

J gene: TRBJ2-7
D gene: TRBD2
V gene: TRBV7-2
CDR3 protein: ASSRLRLRGRYEQY

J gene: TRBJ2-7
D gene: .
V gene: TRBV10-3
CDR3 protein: ATLDRNSYEQY

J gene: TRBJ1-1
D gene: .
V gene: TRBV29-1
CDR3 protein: SASGGWIEAF

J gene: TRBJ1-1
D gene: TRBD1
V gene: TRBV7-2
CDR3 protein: ASSLDEGAIAF

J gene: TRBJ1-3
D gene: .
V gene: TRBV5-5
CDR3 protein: ASSSKWGVGNTIY

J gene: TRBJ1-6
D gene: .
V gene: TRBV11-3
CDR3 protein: ASSFGVADNSPLH

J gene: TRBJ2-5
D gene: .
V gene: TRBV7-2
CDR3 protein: ASSLASRETQY

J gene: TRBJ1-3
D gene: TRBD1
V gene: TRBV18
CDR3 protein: ASSSSGGSGNTIY

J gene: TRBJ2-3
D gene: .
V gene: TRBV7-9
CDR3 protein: ASSPAGSLANTQY

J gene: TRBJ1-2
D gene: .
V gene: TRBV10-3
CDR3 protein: AISPDYGYT

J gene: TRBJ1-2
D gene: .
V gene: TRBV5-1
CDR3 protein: ASSLDGGRDGYT